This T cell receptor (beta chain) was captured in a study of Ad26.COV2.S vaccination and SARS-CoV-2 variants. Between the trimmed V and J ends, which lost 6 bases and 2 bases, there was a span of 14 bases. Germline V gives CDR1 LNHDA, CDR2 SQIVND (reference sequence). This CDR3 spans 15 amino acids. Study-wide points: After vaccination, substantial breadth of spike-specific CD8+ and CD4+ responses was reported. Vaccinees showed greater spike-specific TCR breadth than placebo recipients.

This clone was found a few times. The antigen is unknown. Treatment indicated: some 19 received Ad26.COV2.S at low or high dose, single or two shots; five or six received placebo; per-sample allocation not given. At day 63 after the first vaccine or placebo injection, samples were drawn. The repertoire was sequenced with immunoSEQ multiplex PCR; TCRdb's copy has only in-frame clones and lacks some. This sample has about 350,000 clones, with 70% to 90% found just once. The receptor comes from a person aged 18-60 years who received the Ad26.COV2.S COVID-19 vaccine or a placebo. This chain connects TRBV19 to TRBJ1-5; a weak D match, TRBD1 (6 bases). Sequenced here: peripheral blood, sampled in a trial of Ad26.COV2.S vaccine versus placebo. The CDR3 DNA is TGTGCCAGTAGCCCTGACAGGTGGGGCAATCAGCCCCAGCATTTT. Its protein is CASSPDRWGNQPQHF.